This TCR beta chain was documented in a study of T cells expressing NK-cell markers. In the study overall: It was sorted CD3+CD56+NKG2C+, CD3+CD56+NKG2C- and CD3+CD56-NKG2C+ T cells that supplied the TCR beta repertoires. Study-level points and caveats: Whether expanded NKG2C+ T cell clones were HCMV-specific remained unclear.

TCRdb reprocessed the 5' RACE reads; each CDR3 protein has one entry and no DNA is given. In all, the sample yields hundreds of thousands of distinct CDR3 sequences. As for this clonotype: Its antigen is not known.

This CDR3 region has 17 residues. Germline V gene data show CDR1 as LGHNA and CDR2 as YSLEER. The sequence came from a woman between 18 and 75 years old in good health. The V call is TRBV4-3, the J call TRBJ2-2; TCRdb's D call of TRBD2 is untestable without DNA. The sample consisted of blood T cells: a sorted CD56 or NKG2C T cell subset, CD4+ or CD8+ T cells, or bulk PBMC T cells (not recorded which). CDR3 in amino acids: CASSLYGASPNAGELFF.